Shown below are 23 T cell receptor beta chains from a single sample sequenced in a study of shared clonotypes between healthy human individuals. Clones were read by immunoSEQ multiplex PCR, and TCRdb kept only the in-frame ones, dropping some. The repertoire holds around 440,000 clones, roughly 80% seen once, with 12% in the top ten. The source material was PBMCs. The receptors originated from a middle-aged woman in good health. Some clones in this sample may be carry-over from other donors' samples.

The rearrangement joins TRBV4-1 to TRBJ2-7; TRBD1 aligns across 9 bases. After removal of 2 bases from V and 5 bases from J, the junction contained 7 bases not matched to a gene. The CDR3 is 15 residues long. Germline CDR1 and CDR2: MGHRA and YSYEKL. In nucleotides, the CDR3 is TGCGCCAGCAGCCAATGGACAGGGGATTCGGACGAGCAGTACTTC. Residues: CASSQWTGDSDEQYF.

The rearrangement joins TRBV7-6 to TRBJ1-4; weak D call: TRBD1 (5 bases). Germline CDR1 is SGHVS and CDR2 is FNYEAQ. The CDR3 has 14 residues. Trimming left V 3 bases short and J 7 bases short, with 12 bases between. The CDR3 sequence: CASSFVGGGEKLFF. The CDR3 DNA is TGTGCCAGCAGCTTCGTCGGGGGAGGTGAAAAACTGTTTTTT.

On this clone itself: A much larger clone is a single base away; this may be a read error. The chain joins TRBV19 to TRBJ2-7, with TRBD1 identical over 9 bases. Germline CDR1 LNHDA, CDR2 SQIVND (reference sequence). CDR3 size: 14 residues. CDR3 DNA sequence: TGTGCCAATAGTCCCGACAGGGGGGGTTCCGAGCAGTACTTC. It translates to CANSPDRGGSEQYF.

The chain couples TRBV2 to TRBJ2-7; 9 positions match TRBD2. V was clipped by 6 bases and J by 4 bases; unmatched bases: 7. CDR3 size: 14 residues. Germline assignment: CDR1 SNHLY and CDR2 FYNNEI. The CDR3 here is CASSRLAGTYEQYF. The DNA for the CDR3 is TGTGCCAGCAGCCGGCTAGCGGGAACGTACGAGCAGTACTTC. Filled out from reference TRBV2 and TRBJ2-7, the complete variable domain reads EPEVTQTPSHQVTQMGQEVILRCVPISNHLYFYWYRQILGQKVEFLVSFYNNEISEKSEIFDDQFSVERPDGSNFTLKIRSTKLEDSAMYFCASSRLAGTYEQYFGPGTRLTVT.

The chain carries TRBV15 and TRBJ2-1, with 12 bases identical to TRBD2. The germline V gene encodes CDR1 LNHNV and CDR2 YYDKDF (reference sequence). The CDR3 spans 19 residues. J was trimmed by 8 bases and V by 3 bases; bases with no gene match: 17. The CDR3 reads CATSSPPSASGRAGHEQFF. The CDR3 DNA reads TGTGCCACCAGCAGTCCCCCAAGTGCTAGCGGGAGGGCCGGCCATGAGCAGTTCTTC.

This rearrangement joins TRBV11-3 to TRBJ2-7, with D unclear. Trimming left V 5 bases short and J 5 bases short, with 13 bases between. The CDR3 extends over 13 amino acids. Germline CDR1 reads SGHNT; CDR2 reads YENEEA. This CDR3 reads CASSHLLGNEQYF. CDR3 coding DNA: TGTGCCAGCAGCCATCTCCTAGGGAACGAGCAGTACTTC.

This sequence joins TRBV27 and TRBJ2-7; 13 nucleotides align to TRBD2. The CDR3 is 15 amino acids. Germline V gene sequence: CDR1 MNHEY, CDR2 SMNVEV (reference sequence). With 4 bases clipped from V and 4 bases from J, the junction kept 4 bases outside the gene matches. The CDR3 sequence is CASSSGTSGKYEQYF. The CDR3 nucleotides read TGTGCCAGCAGTTCTGGGACTAGCGGGAAGTACGAGCAGTACTTC.

The chain links TRBV6-6 to TRBJ2-2, with a possible D match to TRBD2 (5 bases). The V end lost 6 bases, the J end lost 1 base, and 9 bases lay between the germline ends. The CDR3 covers 14 residues. CDR1 and CDR2 (germline): MNHNY, SVGAGI (reference sequence). DNA for the CDR3: TGTGCCAGCAGCTACGGACTGAACACCGGGGAGCTGTTTTTT. Translated: CASSYGLNTGELFF.

The V and J genes are TRBV19 and TRBJ1-1; D ambiguous. This CDR3 has 15 amino acids. V gave up 5 bases and J gave up 3 bases, with 16 bases separating them. From germline, CDR1 is LNHDA and CDR2 SQIVND (reference sequence). The CDR3 loop reads CASSPSYGIHTEAFF. The CDR3 DNA is TGTGCCAGTAGTCCTTCATACGGGATTCACACTGAAGCTTTCTTT.

With respect to this clone: It is likely a read error: a sequence one base away is far more abundant. The gene calls are TRBV9 and TRBJ1-1; D gene unclear. The germline gives CDR1 SGDLS, CDR2 YYNGEE. The CDR3 spans 15 residues. The V end was cut by 4 bases, the J end by 1 base, with 14 bases between. CDR3 sequence reads: CASSTGVGSNTEAFF. CDR3 sequence (DNA): TGTGCCAGCAGCACCGGGGTAGGGTCGAACACTGAAGCTTTCTTT.

This clone was observed a few times. The chain uses TRBV30 and TRBJ2-2, with a tentative D call TRBD1 (5 bases). Deletions cut 3 bases from V and 3 bases from J, with 20 bases between. Germline CDR1 and CDR2: GTSNPN and SVGIG (reference sequence). The CDR3 has 17 residues. Written as DNA, the CDR3 is TGTGCCTGGAGACGGGCAGGGTTCGACTGGGACACCGGGGAGCTGTTTTTT. Its protein is CAWRRAGFDWDTGELFF.

A note on this clone: Since a far larger clone is one base different, this is likely a read error. The chain is built from TRBV4-2 and TRBJ2-7, with D maybe TRBD2 (6 bases). The germline CDR1 and CDR2 sequences are LGHNA and YNFKEQ. V lost 6 bases and J lost 0, with 12 bases in between. The CDR3 length is 14 residues. This CDR3 is CASRQSGSSYEQYF. CDR3 nucleotide sequence: TGTGCCAGCAGACAATCCGGGAGCTCCTACGAGCAGTACTTC.

The chain links TRBV5-1 to TRBJ2-7; D unclear. Germline CDR1 SGHRS, CDR2 YFSETQ. The length of the CDR3 is 12 residues. The V end lost 3 bases, the J end lost 3 bases, and 7 bases lay between the germline ends. The CDR3 loop is CASSSDFYEQYF. In DNA form, the CDR3 reads TGCGCCAGCAGCTCCGACTTCTACGAGCAGTACTTC.

This clone has just one count. This sequence joins TRBV10-3 and TRBJ2-3; 9 bases match TRBD2. The CDR3 covers 13 residues. Germline values: CDR1 ENHRY, CDR2 SYGVKD. With V trimmed by 8 bases and J by 5 bases, 5 bases remained unmatched. CDR3 residues: CAIAIAGEDTQYF. DNA of the CDR3: TGTGCCATCGCTATAGCGGGGGAAGATACGCAGTATTTT.

The chain joins TRBV6-5 to TRBJ2-3; unclear D gene. CDR3 length: 14 amino acids. Germline V gene data show CDR1 as MNHEY and CDR2 as SVGAGI. V dropped 2 bases and J dropped 2 bases, with 8 bases sitting between them. The CDR3 nucleotides are TGTGCCAGCAGTTACACCCGAATCACAGATACGCAGTATTTT. The encoded protein is CASSYTRITDTQYF.

In the case of this clone: This probably arose from a read error, given a far larger clone one base away. This sample also contains other DNA sequences that code for the same CDR3. CDR3 residues: CASSLTIPSGTSYEQYF. Here the CDR3 DNA reads TGTGCCAGCAGTCTAACGATACCTAGCGGGACCTCCTACGAGCAGTACTTC. This chain uses TRBV4-2 with TRBJ2-7, with 9 bases that match TRBD2. This CDR3 spans 17 amino acids. Germline CDR1 LGHNA, CDR2 YNFKEQ. The junction had 12 bases not matched to a gene; V was cut back by 6 bases and J by 0 bases.

The chain links TRBV5-1 to TRBJ1-4; 7 nucleotides agree with TRBD1. Per the germline V gene, CDR1 is SGHRS and CDR2 is YFSETQ. V trimming: 3 bases; J trimming: 5 bases; junction bases outside the gene matches: 1. The CDR3 has 13 amino acids. The CDR3 DNA is TGCGCCAGCAGCTGGGACAGCAATGAAAAACTGTTTTTT. Its translation is CASSWDSNEKLFF.

This sequence joins TRBV29-1 and TRBJ2-3, with D possibly TRBD2 on 5 matching bases. The germline gives CDR1 SQVTM, CDR2 ANQGSEA. Trimming removed 0 bases at V and 0 bases at J, with 13 bases between. CDR3 length: 16 amino acids. The chain's CDR3 is CSVEDWTGPSTDTQYF. Here the CDR3 DNA reads TGCAGCGTTGAAGATTGGACTGGCCCCAGCACAGATACGCAGTATTTT.

The gene calls are TRBV18 and TRBJ2-4; 8 positions match TRBD1. CDR3 size: 17 residues. Germline lookup yields CDR1 KGHSH and CDR2 LQKENI. J was trimmed by 0 bases and V by 6 bases; bases with no gene match: 10. CDR3 amino acids: CASSPTIGTGAKNIQYF. The CDR3 DNA reads TGTGCCAGCTCTCCTACTATAGGGACAGGAGCCAAAAACATTCAGTACTTC.

This clone was observed a single time. The chain combines TRBV28 with TRBJ2-6; maybe TRBD1 (6 bases). The length of the CDR3 is 17 residues. V was cut by 4 bases and J by 4 bases, with 17 bases left in between. Germline V gives CDR1 MDHEN, CDR2 SYDVKM. The CDR3 sequence: CASSSPADRLGANVLTF. For the CDR3, the DNA is TGTGCCAGCAGTTCCCCCGCCGACAGGCTCGGGGCCAACGTCCTGACTTTC.

V and J are TRBV7-6 and TRBJ2-7, with D possibly called TRBD1 or TRBD2 (5 bases each). This CDR3 contains 14 residues. Germline V gene lookup returns CDR1 SGHVS and CDR2 FNYEAQ. Trimming left V 0 bases short and J 2 bases short, with 8 bases between. The CDR3 spells CASSLAGPPYEQYF. In DNA form, the CDR3 reads TGTGCCAGCAGCTTAGCGGGACCGCCCTACGAGCAGTACTTC.

The chain couples TRBV30 to TRBJ1-1; D unclear. CDR1 GTSNPN and CDR2 SVGIG come from the germline V gene (reference sequence). The CDR3 extends over 12 amino acids. V was cut by 3 bases and J by 1 base, with 6 bases left in between. CDR3 in amino acids: CAWSDRNTEAFF. The CDR3 nucleotides are TGTGCCTGGAGCGACCGGAACACTGAAGCTTTCTTT. The variable domain in full, completed from reference TRBV30 and TRBJ1-1, reads SQTIHQWPATLVQPVGSPLSLECTVEGTSNPNLYWYRQAAGRGLQLLFYSVGIGQISSEVPQNLSASRPQDRQFILSSKKLLLSDSGFYLCAWSDRNTEAFFGQGTRLTVV.

The V gene is TRBV7-3, the J gene TRBJ2-6; no reliable D call. There are 15 residues in the CDR3. CDR1 is SGHTA, CDR2 FQGTGA, per germline. V was trimmed by 7 bases and J by 1 base, leaving 11 bases between them. The CDR3 region has the DNA TGTGCCAGCACCCCGCTAGGGTCTGGGGCCAACGTCCTGACTTTC. Translation: CASTPLGSGANVLTF.